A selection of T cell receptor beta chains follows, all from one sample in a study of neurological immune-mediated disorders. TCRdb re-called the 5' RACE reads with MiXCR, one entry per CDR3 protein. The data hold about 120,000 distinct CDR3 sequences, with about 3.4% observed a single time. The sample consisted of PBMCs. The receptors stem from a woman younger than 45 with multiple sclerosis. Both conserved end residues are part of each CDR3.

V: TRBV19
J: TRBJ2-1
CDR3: CASSIVTTNEQFF

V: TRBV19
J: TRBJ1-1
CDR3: CASRPGGRPEAFF

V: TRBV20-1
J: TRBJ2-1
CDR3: CSAIKAWGPTYNEQFF

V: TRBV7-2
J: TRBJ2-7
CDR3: CASSRDLLYEQYF

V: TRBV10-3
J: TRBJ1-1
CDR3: CAISGLLTGEAFF

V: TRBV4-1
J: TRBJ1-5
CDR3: CASSQEGQGEQPQHF

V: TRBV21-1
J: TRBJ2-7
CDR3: CASSKVDRWSHEQYF

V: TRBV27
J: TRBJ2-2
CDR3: CASSLSRLPGRTGELFF

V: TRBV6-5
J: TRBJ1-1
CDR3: CASSYLLGGMMNTEAFF

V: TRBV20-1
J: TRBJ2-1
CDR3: CSARDGVGGGGIEQFF

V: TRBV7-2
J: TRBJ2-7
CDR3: CASRTGDDYEQYF

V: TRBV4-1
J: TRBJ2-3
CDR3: CASSRRGPSTDTQYF

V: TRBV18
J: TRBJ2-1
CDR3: CASSPPGLYNEQFF

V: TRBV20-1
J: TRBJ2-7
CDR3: CSASRSTSSYEQYF

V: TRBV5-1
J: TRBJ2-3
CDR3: CASSPDGGTDTQYF

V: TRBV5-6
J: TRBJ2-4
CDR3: CASSFGTVTNIQYF

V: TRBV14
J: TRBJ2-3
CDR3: CASSQRIVGTQYF

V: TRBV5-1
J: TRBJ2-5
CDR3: CASSLIGQGAIETQYF

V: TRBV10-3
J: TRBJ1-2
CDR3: CAISESDTGYGYTF

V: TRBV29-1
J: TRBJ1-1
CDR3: CSVEKAGGKTEAFF

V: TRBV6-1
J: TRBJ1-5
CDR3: CASSEAVASNQPQHF

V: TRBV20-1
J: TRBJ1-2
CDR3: CSARPPGQGLVYGYTF

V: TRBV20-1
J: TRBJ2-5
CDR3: CSASTDPDKRRWLETQYF

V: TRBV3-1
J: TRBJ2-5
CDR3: CASSQGWAETQYF

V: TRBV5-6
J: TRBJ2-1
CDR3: CASSLLDNEQFF